This T cell receptor (beta chain) was sequenced in a study of T-cell reconstitution after alpha-beta-depleted transplantation in children. About this clonotype itself: No antigen is known for it.

The TCRbeta library incorporated unique molecular identifiers. MiXCR, run by TCRdb on the PCR reads, gives a single entry per CDR3 protein. The sample consists of around 120,000 distinct CDR3 sequences, under 30% of them appearing once. Study observations and caveats: As was reported, about two months after transplant, alpha-beta T cells came from several hundred expanded graft clones. At the one-year point after transplant, T-cell counts and TCRbeta diversity were found to come mostly from T cells that had been newly produced. At day 60, the high TCRbeta diversity found in some patients originated from recipient T cells and thymic progenitors that had survived.

The CDR3 sequence is 13 residues long. The germline V gene encodes CDR1 SGHKS and CDR2 YYEKEE (reference sequence). V lost 2 bases, J lost 5 bases, and 8 bases lay in between. Sequenced material: PBMCs, mostly from graft donor cells, taken 180 days after TCRalphabeta/CD19-depleted stem cell transplant. The origin of this receptor is a male patient aged 2 to 10 who had a stem cell transplant for chronic granulomatous disease, so the T cells may come from the graft donor. V is TRBV5-5 and J is TRBJ2-1, with D uncertain. CDR3 sequence: CASSFVPDNEQFF. The CDR3 region has the DNA TGTGCCAGCAGCTTTGTACCCGACAATGAGCAGTTCTTC.